The 29 T cell receptor beta chains presented below share a single source sample, sequenced in a study of a mutant IDH1 vaccine in newly diagnosed glioma. The time point: baseline, week 1 (first vaccination visit). Treatment: pre-vaccination baseline after standard-of-care therapy. Libraries were prepared by immunoSEQ multiplex PCR; TCRdb keeps only in-frame clonotypes and omits some of them. The profile shows approximately 54,000 clones, roughly 80% of them singletons. The sample in question was PBMCs, obtained from a glioma patient treated with radiotherapy, temozolomide or both. All receptors come from a man between 18 and 35 years old with glioma.

This chain joins TRBV5-1 and TRBJ1-3; weak D call: TRBD1 (5 bases). CDR1 is SGHRS, CDR2 YFSETQ, per germline. V lost 4 bases and J 1 base, leaving 9 bases between the germline ends. The CDR3 runs to 14 residues. CDR3 loop: CASSVQGSGNTIYF. DNA for the CDR3: TGCGCCAGCAGCGTGCAGGGATCTGGAAACACCATATATTTT. Full variable domain (outside the CDR3, taken from reference TRBV5-1 and TRBJ1-3): KAGVTQTPRYLIKTRGQQVTLSCSPISGHRSVSWYQQTPGQGLQFLFEYFSETQRNKGNFPGRFSGRQFSNSRSEMNVSTLELGDSALYLCASSVQGSGNTIYFGEGSWLTVV.

This sequence joins TRBV10-3 and TRBJ1-2; D gene unclear. The CDR3 length is 12 residues. V was cut by 4 bases and J by 1 base, with 4 bases left in between. The germline CDR1 and CDR2 sequences are ENHRY and SYGVKD. CDR3 nucleotide sequence: TGTGCCATCAGTGGGGATAACTATGGCTACACCTTC. Its translation is CAISGDNYGYTF.

This clone was seen more than once but under ten times. The chain combines TRBV5-1 with TRBJ2-2; D might be TRBD1 (6 bases). V was trimmed by 2 bases and J by 1 base, leaving 12 bases between them. This CDR3 is built from 16 residues. Germline CDR1 reads SGHRS; CDR2 reads YFSETQ. CDR3 loop: CASSFTRTENTGELFF. As DNA, the CDR3 is TGCGCCAGCAGCTTTACGCGGACAGAGAACACCGGGGAGCTGTTTTTT. The entire variable domain, with the rest obtained from reference TRBV5-1 and TRBJ2-2, is as follows: KAGVTQTPRYLIKTRGQQVTLSCSPISGHRSVSWYQQTPGQGLQFLFEYFSETQRNKGNFPGRFSGRQFSNSRSEMNVSTLELGDSALYLCASSFTRTENTGELFFGEGSRLTVL.

The chain employs TRBV6-5 and TRBJ2-7; 9 bases are a match to TRBD1. Germline assignment: CDR1 MNHEY and CDR2 SVGAGI. CDR3 size: 15 residues. The V and J ends lost 2 bases and 5 bases, in that order; junction bases with no gene match: 7. CDR3 bases: TGTGCCAGCAGTTACGTCGGGACAGGGAGAAACGAGCAGTACTTC. This encodes CASSYVGTGRNEQYF.

V usage is TRBV7-2 and J usage is TRBJ1-1, with unresolved D. With 2 bases removed from V and 4 bases from J, the gap between germline ends came to 8 bases. The CDR3 runs 13 residues. Per germline, CDR1 SGHTA and CDR2 FQGNSA. CDR3 DNA: TGTGCCAGCAGCTTAATGACTCGCACTGAAGCTTTCTTT. This translates into CASSLMTRTEAFF.

The V and J genes are TRBV9 and TRBJ2-7; D not certain. This CDR3 has 14 amino acids. V was trimmed by 1 base and J by 2 bases, leaving 10 bases between them. Germline V gene sequence: CDR1 SGDLS, CDR2 YYNGEE. CDR3 in DNA: TGTGCCAGCAGCGTATCCCAGGTAACCTACGAGCAGTACTTC. Its protein is CASSVSQVTYEQYF.

The chain employs TRBV7-2 and TRBJ1-3; D remains unclear. Germline values: CDR1 SGHTA, CDR2 FQGNSA. V was cut by 1 base and J by 4 bases, with 11 bases left in between. The CDR3 totals 15 residues. CDR3 nucleotides: TGTGCCAGCAGCTTAGGGTCGGGAACGGGAAACACCATATATTTT. As protein: CASSLGSGTGNTIYF.

The sample holds one count of this clone. The J gene is TRBJ2-5, the V gene TRBV5-1; TRBD2 matches 12 bases. J gave up 5 bases and V 0 bases, and 5 bases lay outside the gene matches. The V gene's germline CDR1 is SGHRS and CDR2 YFSETQ. The CDR3 length is 16 residues. The CDR3 bases are TGCGCCAGCAGCTTGGCCTCTAGCGGGGGGGCGGAGACCCAGTACTTC. This gives the protein CASSLASSGGAETQYF.

The genes are TRBV2 and TRBJ2-2; 7 nucleotides align to TRBD1. V lost 6 bases to trimming and J lost 3 bases; unmatched junction nucleotides: 7. CDR1 and CDR2 (germline): SNHLY, FYNNEI. The CDR3 totals 15 residues. CDR3 in DNA: TGTGCCAGCAGGCACCAGGGGGTAGACACCGGGGAGCTGTTTTTT. It translates to CASRHQGVDTGELFF. Complete variable domain (other parts from reference TRBV2 and TRBJ2-2): EPEVTQTPSHQVTQMGQEVILRCVPISNHLYFYWYRQILGQKVEFLVSFYNNEISEKSEIFDDQFSVERPDGSNFTLKIRSTKLEDSAMYFCASRHQGVDTGELFFGEGSRLTVL.

This sequence joins TRBV5-6 and TRBJ1-5; 7 positions match TRBD1. The germline gives CDR1 SGHDT, CDR2 YYEEEE. V trimming: 7 bases; J trimming: 10 bases; junction bases outside the gene matches: 20. The CDR3 runs 16 residues. The CDR3 loop is CASLTLGTASRCPQHF. For the CDR3, the DNA is TGTGCCAGCCTTACCCTCGGGACAGCCTCAAGGTGCCCCCAGCATTTT.

The chain is built from TRBV5-1 and TRBJ2-3, with a possible D match to TRBD1 (5 bases). Trimming left V 4 bases short and J 2 bases short, with 14 bases between. The CDR3 extends over 15 amino acids. Germline loops: CDR1 SGHRS, CDR2 YFSETQ. In DNA, the CDR3 is TGCGCCAGCAGCCCGGACATCGGTTACACAGATACGCAGTATTTT. This sequence encodes CASSPDIGYTDTQYF.

The chain combines TRBV4-3 with TRBJ1-2; 9 bases match TRBD1. This CDR3 is 16 amino acids long. V gave up 1 base and J gave up 5 bases; unmatched junction bases: 8. CDR1 and CDR2 from the germline V gene are LGHNA and YSLEER. The CDR3 loop is CASSQVLQGALYGYTF. The CDR3 nucleotides read TGCGCCAGCAGCCAAGTTCTACAGGGGGCGCTTTATGGCTACACCTTC.

The rearrangement uses TRBV2 and TRBJ2-3, with D perhaps TRBD1 or TRBD2 (5 bases each). Trimming stripped 3 bases from V and 3 bases from J, with 7 bases between. The CDR3 length is 13 residues. CDR1 is SNHLY and CDR2 is FYNNEI in the germline V gene. As DNA, the CDR3 is TGTGCCAGCAGTGATGAGGGGACAGATACGCAGTATTTT. It yields the protein CASSDEGTDTQYF. The complete variable domain, with remaining parts taken from reference TRBV2 and TRBJ2-3, reads EPEVTQTPSHQVTQMGQEVILRCVPISNHLYFYWYRQILGQKVEFLVSFYNNEISEKSEIFDDQFSVERPDGSNFTLKIRSTKLEDSAMYFCASSDEGTDTQYFGPGTRLTVL.

The genes are TRBV9 and TRBJ2-3; D possibly corresponds to TRBD1 (6 bases). The germline gives CDR1 SGDLS, CDR2 YYNGEE. Deletions cut 2 bases from V and 1 base from J, with 14 bases between. CDR3 length: 16 amino acids. This CDR3 reads CASSVTQGVGTDTQYF. CDR3 sequence (DNA): TGTGCCAGCAGCGTCACACAGGGCGTGGGCACAGATACGCAGTATTTT.

The chain combines TRBV27 with TRBJ2-7; possible D gene TRBD1, 6 bases. Trimming removed 2 bases from V and 5 bases from J, with 16 bases in between. Germline CDR1 MNHEY, CDR2 SMNVEV (reference sequence). This CDR3 spans 15 amino acids. For the CDR3, the DNA is TGTGCCAGCAGTTTAGGGACAACAGCTTTGGACGAGCAGTACTTC. Its translation is CASSLGTTALDEQYF.

The genes are TRBV5-1 and TRBJ1-6; tentatively, D is TRBD1 (5 bases). The CDR3 loop spans 14 amino acids. Per the germline V gene, CDR1 is SGHRS and CDR2 is YFSETQ. Trimming removed 4 bases from V and 8 bases from J, with 13 bases in between. The CDR3: CASSGGELDSPLHF. CDR3 nucleotides: TGCGCCAGCAGCGGGGGGGAGTTGGATTCACCCCTCCACTTT.

The chain is built from TRBV6-6 and TRBJ1-6, with a possible D match to TRBD1 (5 bases). This CDR3 comprises 16 residues. Germline loops: CDR1 MNHNY, CDR2 SVGAGI (reference sequence). V was clipped by 6 bases and J by 0 bases, with 12 bases between them. DNA for the CDR3: TGTGCCAGCAGGCTTGACAGAAGCTCCTATAATTCACCCCTCCACTTT. Its translation: CASRLDRSSYNSPLHF.

The chain uses TRBV7-2 and TRBJ2-2; D possibly corresponds to TRBD2 (6 bases). The germline CDR1 and CDR2 sequences are SGHTA and FQGNSA. V shed 5 bases and J shed 3 bases, with 19 bases lying between them. The length of the CDR3 is 17 residues. The CDR3: CASSLSPGLSDTGELFF. In nucleotides, the CDR3 is TGTGCCAGCAGCCTTTCTCCGGGACTGTCCGACACCGGGGAGCTGTTTTTT.

This chain connects TRBV19 to TRBJ2-5, with D hard to call. The last part of the DNA fits TRBJ2-7 better; the J call may be wrong. Germline loops: CDR1 LNHDA, CDR2 SQIVND (reference sequence). The CDR3 has 14 amino acids. CDR3 coding DNA: TGTGCCAGTAGTATAACCCACAACTCCTACGAGCAGTACTTC. Translated, it gives CASSITHNSYEQYF.

The gene calls are TRBV6-5 and TRBJ1-1; D not resolved. Trimming took 0 bases from V and 6 from J, leaving 14 bases between them. CDR1 MNHEY and CDR2 SVGAGI come from the germline V gene. CDR3 length: 15 amino acids. CDR3 protein: CASSYSGTGQAEAFF. In DNA, the CDR3 is TGTGCCAGCAGTTACTCGGGCACCGGGCAGGCTGAAGCTTTCTTT.

The chain carries TRBV18 and TRBJ1-1; TRBD1 aligns across 7 bases. This CDR3 region has 18 residues. Germline V gene lookup returns CDR1 KGHSH and CDR2 LQKENI. The trim removed 1 base at V and 7 bases at J, leaving 18 bases unmatched. The CDR3 spells CASSPQKATGRLSFEAFF. The CDR3 region has the DNA TGTGCCAGCTCACCACAAAAAGCGACAGGGCGGTTGTCCTTTGAAGCTTTCTTT. The whole variable domain, filled in from reference TRBV18 and TRBJ1-1, reads NAGVMQNPRHLVRRRGQEARLRCSPMKGHSHVYWYRQLPEEGLKFMVYLQKENIIDESGMPKERFSAEFPKEGPSILRIQQVVRGDSAAYFCASSPQKATGRLSFEAFFGQGTRLTVV.

The J gene is TRBJ2-1, the V gene TRBV6-5; the match to TRBD2 covers 7 bases. J gave up 6 bases and V 0 bases, and 8 bases lay outside the gene matches. Germline loops: CDR1 MNHEY, CDR2 SVGAGI. The CDR3 covers 16 residues. The CDR3, as DNA: TGTGCCAGCAGTTACTCGATTTCGGGACTATTCAATGAGCAGTTCTTC. Its protein is CASSYSISGLFNEQFF.

This chain links TRBV4-1 with TRBJ1-1; 7 bases match TRBD1. Trimming took 2 bases from V and 11 from J; bases not matched to a gene: 11. Germline CDR1 is MGHRA and CDR2 is YSYEKL. This CDR3 is built from 14 residues. CDR3 sequence (DNA): TGCGCCAGCAGCCAATTACAGGGGTCACCGTCGGCTTTCTTT. The encoded protein is CASSQLQGSPSAFF.

This clone was seen a handful of times. The V gene is TRBV29-1, the J gene TRBJ1-1; possibly TRBD1 for D (6 bases). CDR1 is SQVTM and CDR2 is ANQGSEA in the germline V gene. The V end lost 7 bases, the J end lost 0 bases, and 12 bases lay between the germline ends. The CDR3 loop spans 13 amino acids. The CDR3 region is CSAGQYMNTEAFF. The CDR3 DNA is TGCAGCGCCGGACAGTACATGAACACTGAAGCTTTCTTT. Full variable domain (rest looked up from reference TRBV29-1 and TRBJ1-1): SAVISQKPSRDICQRGTSLTIQCQVDSQVTMMFWYRQQPGQSLTLIATANQGSEATYESGFVIDKFPISRPNLTFSTLTVSNMSPEDSSIYLCSAGQYMNTEAFFGQGTRLTVV.

This chain joins TRBV4-1 and TRBJ2-7; D possibly corresponds to TRBD1 (5 bases). The CDR3 extends over 15 amino acids. The V gene's germline CDR1 is MGHRA and CDR2 YSYEKL. The ends were cut back, 5 bases at V and 2 bases at J, with 16 bases in the middle. CDR3 bases: TGCGCCAGCAGCACACAGCAGGGCCGCGCCTACGAGCAGTACTTC. Translated: CASSTQQGRAYEQYF.

This clone appeared a single time. The chain couples TRBV5-5 to TRBJ1-1, with D possibly TRBD1 on 6 matching bases. The V end was cut by 4 bases, the J end by 2 bases, with 18 bases between. There are 16 residues in the CDR3. Germline CDR1 reads SGHKS; CDR2 reads YYEKEE (reference sequence). The CDR3 nucleotides are TGTGCCAGCAGCCCTAAGGGGGGGCAACTTAACACTGAAGCTTTCTTT. Residues: CASSPKGGQLNTEAFF.

The chain employs TRBV30 and TRBJ1-2; D remains unclear. Germline CDR1 is GTSNPN and CDR2 is SVGIG (reference sequence). The CDR3 consists of 13 residues. The V end was cut by 1 base, the J end by 3 bases, with 9 bases between. The CDR3 DNA reads as TGTGCCTGGAGTGAAGGCACGGACTATGGCTACACCTTC. It encodes CAWSEGTDYGYTF.

J is TRBJ2-7 and V is TRBV7-9; tentative D call: TRBD1 (6 bases). CDR3 length equals 13 residues. The ends were cut back, 5 bases at V and 3 bases at J, with 11 bases in the middle. CDR1 and CDR2 (germline): SEHNR, FQNEAQ (reference sequence). CDR3 in DNA: TGTGCCAGCAGCCACCCCAGGGGCTACGAGCAGTACTTC. Protein sequence: CASSHPRGYEQYF.

The chain carries TRBV5-6 and TRBJ2-7; 12 bases align to TRBD2. Germline lookup yields CDR1 SGHDT and CDR2 YYEEEE. CDR3 length: 14 amino acids. V was pared by 3 bases and J by 10 bases, with 8 bases of the junction left unmatched. This chain's CDR3 is CASSSPSGRAFQYF. In nucleotides, the CDR3 is TGTGCCAGCAGCTCCCCTAGCGGGAGGGCGTTCCAGTACTTC.